A selection of T cell receptor beta chains follows, all from one sample in a study of tumor-infiltrating lymphocytes in primary liver carcinoma. From the multiplex PCR reads, TCRdb called clonotypes with MiXCR, one entry per CDR3 protein. The table includes some 38,000 distinct CDR3 sequences, around 74% detected once. Sequenced material: liver tumor tissue from sampling region 4. These TCRs come from a man aged 35-49 years with primary liver carcinoma and hepatitis B virus infection. Each CDR3 is given with its conserved first and last residue. A D gene is named only where the DNA matches it firmly. The size field is filled for only some rows; it gives once, few, many or a size class.

j_gene,v_gene,abundance,d_gene,CDR3aa,CDR3nt
TRBJ2-7,TRBV24-1,many,-,CATSDGTDYEQYF,TGTGCCACCAGTGACGGGACGGATTACGAGCAGTACTTC
TRBJ1-2,TRBV6-1,-,-,CASGASLYGYTF,TGTGCCAGCGGTGCTTCCCTATATGGCTACACCTTC
TRBJ2-1,TRBV11-2,-,-,CASSTLQLVNEQFF,TGTGCCAGCAGCACCCTACAGCTGGTCAATGAGCAGTTCTTC
TRBJ1-2,TRBV29-1,-,TRBD1,CSGSTQGANYDYTF,TGCAGCGGCTCGACCCAGGGGGCAAACTATGACTACACCTTC
TRBJ2-4,TRBV5-1,-,TRBD1,CASSLGGTDLAKNTQYF,TGCGCCAGCAGCTTGGGAGGGACAGACTTAGCCAAAAACACTCAGTACTTC
TRBJ2-1,TRBV6-2/TRBV6-3,few,-,CASGLGEAETNEQFF,TGTGCCAGCGGTCTGGGGGAGGCGGAAACTAATGAGCAGTTCTTC
TRBJ2-1,TRBV11-2,-,-,CARSPMIETSQFF,TGTGCTAGAAGCCCGATGATTGAGACCTCGCAGTTCTTC
TRBJ2-2,TRBV28,-,-,CASVRATGELLF,TGTGCCAGCGTCAGGGCCACCGGGGAGCTGCTTTTT
TRBJ1-1,TRBV5-1,-,TRBD1,CANSFGQGTEAFF,TGCGCCAATAGCTTCGGACAGGGCACTGAAGCTTTCTTT
TRBJ2-7,TRBV28,-,-,CASSLIGIGGYEQYF,TGTGCCAGCAGTTTAATTGGTATAGGGGGCTACGAGCAGTACTTC
TRBJ2-1,TRBV5-1,-,TRBD1,CARSLGTGFYNEQFF,TGCGCCAGGAGCTTGGGGACAGGGTTCTACAATGAGCAGTTCTTC
TRBJ2-7,TRBV29-1,-,-,CSVSSGSCEQYF,TGCAGCGTGTCCTCAGGAAGCTGCGAGCAGTACTTC
TRBJ1-1,TRBV28,many,-,CASSLGGSGAFF,TGTGCCAGCAGTTTAGGAGGGAGTGGAGCTTTCTTT
TRBJ2-5,TRBV6-1,-,-,CASIPSRGSQETQYF,TGTGCCAGCATCCCCTCTCGGGGGAGTCAAGAGACCCAATACTTC
TRBJ2-1,TRBV28,-,-,CVSSLGGREQFF,TGTGTCAGTAGTTTAGGAGGGAGGGAGCAGTTCTTC